This T cell receptor beta chain was sequenced for a study of persistence of HIV-infected CD4 T cells. The study's findings and limits: Proviral oligoclonality tracked with TCR oligoclonality within the same sorted cells. Antigen-responding cells were enriched for degenerate expanded CDR3beta sequences.

This clone was seen a handful of times. Its antigen is undetermined. The immunoSEQ assay was version 4, run in survey mode. The assay was immunoSEQ multiplex PCR, and TCRdb's table has in-frame clones only and misses some. There are over 60,000 clones in the sample; less than 85% occur only once, and roughly 1.7% lies in the top ten. An overlapping HIV-1 Gag peptide pool stimulated these cells at about 0.94 ug/peptide/mL. CD40L-negative CD69-negative CD45RO-high memory CD4+ T cells were sorted as populations depleted of antigen-responding cells. The ends were cut back, 2 bases at V and 6 bases at J, with 12 bases in the middle. This CDR3 is 14 amino acids long. The V gene's germline CDR1 is SGHNT and CDR2 YYREEE (reference sequence).

The chain links TRBV5-4 to TRBJ2-1; D possibly corresponds to TRBD2 (7 bases). The material was CD4+ T cells sorted from PBMCs after approximately 19-hour stimulation, obtained from a patient who received antiretroviral therapy. This TCR was sampled from an adult man with HIV who was CMV-seropositive. CDR3 DNA sequence: TGTGCCAGCAGCTTTGGGGGGGCTGGCAATGAGCAGTTCTTC. The encoded protein is CASSFGGAGNEQFF.